This TCR beta chain was sequenced for a study of response to subunit inactivated influenza vaccine. Study results and limitations: That few new T cells are recruited by each seasonal influenza vaccination was the authors' suggestion.

The germline V gene encodes CDR1 DFQATT and CDR2 SNEGSKA (reference sequence). The V end was cut by 6 bases, the J end by 6 bases, with 14 bases between. The CDR3 consists of 12 residues. This clonotype was recorded a few times. Its antigen is as yet unknown. Each CDR3 protein gets one entry after TCRdb re-called the RT-PCR reads with MiXCR. Among roughly 780,000 distinct CDR3 sequences, roughly 18% were seen once, and the ten largest hold under 13%. This chain connects TRBV20-1 to TRBJ1-1, with D possibly matching TRBD1 (6 bases). The specimen comprised PBMCs from blood, sampled roughly 5 days after vaccination. The clonotype comes from a man aged 45-60 years who received an inactivated influenza vaccine. In DNA, the CDR3 is TGCAGTGCCCCCGGACAGACTCCTGAAGCTTTCTTT. Protein product: CSAPGQTPEAFF.